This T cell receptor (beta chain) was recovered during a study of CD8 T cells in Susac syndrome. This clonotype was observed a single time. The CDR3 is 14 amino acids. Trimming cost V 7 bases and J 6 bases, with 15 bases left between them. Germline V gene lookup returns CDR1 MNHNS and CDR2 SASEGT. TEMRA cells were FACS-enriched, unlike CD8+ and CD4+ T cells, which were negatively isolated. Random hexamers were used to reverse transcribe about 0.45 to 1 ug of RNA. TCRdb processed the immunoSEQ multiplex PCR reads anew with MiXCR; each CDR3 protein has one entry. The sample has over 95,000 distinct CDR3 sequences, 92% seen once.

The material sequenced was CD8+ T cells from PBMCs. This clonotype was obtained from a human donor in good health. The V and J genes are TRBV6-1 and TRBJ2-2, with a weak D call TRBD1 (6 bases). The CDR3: CASKIRQAAGELFF. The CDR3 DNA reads TGTGCCAGCAAAATTCGACAGGCGGCCGGGGAGCTGTTTTTT.